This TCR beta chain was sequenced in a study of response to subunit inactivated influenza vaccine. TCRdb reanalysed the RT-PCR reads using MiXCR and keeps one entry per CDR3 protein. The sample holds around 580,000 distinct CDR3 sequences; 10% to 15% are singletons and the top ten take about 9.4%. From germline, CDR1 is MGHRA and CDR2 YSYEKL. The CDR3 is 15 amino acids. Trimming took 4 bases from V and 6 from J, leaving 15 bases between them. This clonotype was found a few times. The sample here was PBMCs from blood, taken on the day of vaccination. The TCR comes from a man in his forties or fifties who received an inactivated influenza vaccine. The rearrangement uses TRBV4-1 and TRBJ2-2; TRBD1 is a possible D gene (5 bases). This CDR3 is CASSLQAGAAGELFF. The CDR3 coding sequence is TGCGCCAGCAGCCTCCAAGCTGGGGCGGCCGGGGAGCTGTTTTTT.